The 31 T cell receptor beta chains reported below all come from one sample, sequenced in a study of T cell changes during pregnancy in multiple sclerosis. Method: immunoSEQ multiplex PCR; TCRdb's copy keeps in-frame clones and lacks some. The sample lists around 110,000 clones; approximately 90% were seen once. The material sequenced was peripheral blood, taken in the third trimester of pregnancy. These receptors all stem from a female donor with multiple sclerosis, enrolled in a pregnancy study.

This rearrangement joins TRBV28 to TRBJ2-7, with 7 positions matching TRBD1. CDR1 and CDR2 (germline): MDHEN, SYDVKM. CDR3 length: 13 amino acids. The CDR3 reads CAIGGGDSYEQYF. CDR3 DNA sequence: TGTGCGATAGGGGGCGGAGACTCCTACGAGCAGTACTTC. The full variable domain, its missing parts supplied by reference TRBV28 and TRBJ2-7, is DVKVTQSSRYLVKRTGEKVFLECVQDMDHENMFWYRQDPGLGLRLIYFSYDVKMKEKGDIPEGYSVSREKKERFSLILESASTNQTSMYLCAIGGGDSYEQYFGPGTRLTVT.

The chain links TRBV2 to TRBJ2-4; D is possibly TRBD2 (7 bases). The germline CDR1 and CDR2 sequences are SNHLY and FYNNEI. With 0 bases removed from V and 0 bases from J, the gap between germline ends came to 9 bases. This CDR3 has 16 residues. The CDR3 DNA reads TGTGCCAGCAGTGAAGCGGGGGGGGCAGCCAAAAACATTCAGTACTTC. Its protein is CASSEAGGAAKNIQYF.

This chain connects TRBV30 to TRBJ1-4; no definite D call. Deletions cut 5 bases from V and 0 bases from J, with 10 bases between. The CDR3 consists of 14 residues. The germline gives CDR1 GTSNPN, CDR2 SVGIG (reference sequence). The CDR3 is CAWGRTATNEKLFF. The CDR3 bases are TGTGCCTGGGGACGGACTGCAACTAATGAAAAACTGTTTTTT.

The chain uses TRBV5-6 and TRBJ2-3, with 8 bases fitting TRBD2. Trimming removed 0 bases from V and 7 bases from J; junction bases left unmatched: 7. This CDR3 region has 15 residues. CDR1 is SGHDT and CDR2 is YYEEEE in the germline V gene. The chain's CDR3 is CASSLVVAGWNTQYF. The CDR3 region has the DNA TGTGCCAGCAGCTTGGTGGTAGCGGGATGGAATACGCAGTATTTT. The whole variable domain, remainder taken from reference TRBV5-6 and TRBJ2-3, is DAGVTQSPTHLIKTRGQQVTLRCSPKSGHDTVSWYQQALGQGPQFIFQYYEEEERQRGNFPDRFSGHQFPNYSSELNVNALLLGDSALYLCASSLVVAGWNTQYFGPGTRLTVL.

This clone has more than one count but fewer than ten. V usage is TRBV7-8 and J usage is TRBJ1-6, with 8 bases fitting TRBD1. V shed 5 bases, J shed 6 bases, and the junction held 6 bases outside the gene matches. Germline-derived CDR1 and CDR2 are SGHVS and FQNEAQ. The CDR3 length is 15 residues. CDR3 coding DNA: TGTGCCAGCAGCCCCCGGGACAGGTCTAATTCACCCCTCCACTTT. It translates to CASSPRDRSNSPLHF.

Here the CDR3 reads CASRPGGRIYEQYF. DNA of the CDR3: TGTGCCAGTAGACCCGGCGGGAGGATATACGAGCAGTACTTC. The V call is TRBV6-1, the J call TRBJ2-7; 8 nucleotides agree with TRBD2. In germline, CDR1 is MNHNS, CDR2 SASEGT. CDR3 length: 14 residues. V lost 9 bases, J lost 4 bases, and 11 bases stayed unmatched.

The chain is built from TRBV9 and TRBJ2-1; tentative D call: TRBD2 (6 bases). The length of the CDR3 is 14 residues. With 4 bases removed from V and 4 bases from J, the gap between germline ends came to 12 bases. Germline V lookup: CDR1 SGDLS, CDR2 YYNGEE. The CDR3 is CASSLSGAYNEQFF. The CDR3 bases are TGTGCCAGCAGCCTTAGCGGAGCGTACAATGAGCAGTTCTTC. Using reference TRBV9 and TRBJ2-1 for the parts outside the CDR3, the full variable domain is DSGVTQTPKHLITATGQRVTLRCSPRSGDLSVYWYQQSLDQGLQFLIQYYNGEERAKGNILERFSAQQFPDLHSELNLSSLELGDSALYFCASSLSGAYNEQFFGPGTRLTVL.

This sequence joins TRBV7-9 and TRBJ1-4; TRBD1 matches 9 bases. The CDR3 covers 14 residues. J gave up 5 bases and V 7 bases, and 5 bases lay outside the gene matches. Germline V gene sequence: CDR1 SEHNR, CDR2 FQNEAQ (reference sequence). CDR3 DNA: TGTGCCAGCAACCCCGGGACAGGGAATGAAAAACTGTTTTTT. This gives the protein CASNPGTGNEKLFF.

The chain is built from TRBV6-5 and TRBJ1-2, with 7 bases identical to TRBD1. The CDR3 totals 16 residues. CDR1 MNHEY and CDR2 SVGAGI come from the germline V gene. Losses at the gene ends were 3 bases for V and 4 bases for J; bases not matched to a gene: 11. In nucleotides, the CDR3 is TGTGCCAGCAGTTATTCAGGGACAGTCAGATCCTATGGCTACACCTTC. This translates into CASSYSGTVRSYGYTF.

The chain links TRBV28 to TRBJ2-2; 9 bases are shared with TRBD1. Germline V CDR1 and CDR2: MDHEN, SYDVKM. The ends lost 5 bases at V and 4 bases at J; junction bases unmatched: 11. The CDR3 runs to 17 residues. The CDR3 spells CASSPPGHRGLTGELFF. Here the CDR3 DNA reads TGTGCCAGCAGTCCCCCCGGCCACAGGGGGCTCACCGGGGAGCTGTTTTTT.

The rearrangement links TRBV7-3 to TRBJ1-1; D is possibly TRBD1 (6 bases). V dropped 6 bases and J dropped 4 bases, with 12 bases sitting between them. This CDR3 spans 13 amino acids. Germline V gives CDR1 SGHTA, CDR2 FQGTGA. The CDR3 bases are TGTGCCAGCAGGGGGGGGCCGACCACTGAAGCTTTCTTT. Protein sequence: CASRGGPTTEAFF.

This chain uses TRBV5-1 with TRBJ2-7; 7 nucleotides line up with TRBD2. CDR1 is SGHRS, CDR2 YFSETQ, per germline. V gave up 3 bases and J gave up 5 bases; unmatched junction bases: 14. CDR3 size: 16 residues. The CDR3: CASSSPQAGTPDEQYF. Written as DNA, the CDR3 is TGCGCCAGCAGCTCCCCCCAAGCGGGGACCCCCGACGAGCAGTACTTC.

Comments on this clone: Other DNA sequences in this sample translate to the same CDR3. The CDR3, as DNA: TGTGCCAGCAGCTTCGGACAGGGATATGGCTACACCTTC. Amino acid sequence: CASSFGQGYGYTF. The chain links TRBV5-4 to TRBJ1-2; 8 bases map to TRBD1. The V segment lost 2 bases and the J segment 5 bases; nucleotides outside the gene matches: 2. The CDR3 totals 13 residues. Germline V lookup: CDR1 SGHNT, CDR2 YYREEE (reference sequence).

The rearrangement links TRBV7-9 to TRBJ1-5; D is perhaps TRBD1 (5 bases). Deletions cut 1 base from V and 7 bases from J, with 17 bases between. Germline CDR1 SEHNR, CDR2 FQNEAQ (reference sequence). This CDR3 has 16 amino acids. This chain's CDR3 is CASSLDVIGAGQPQHF. The CDR3 DNA is TGTGCCAGCAGCTTAGATGTCATAGGGGCGGGGCAGCCCCAGCATTTT.

This sequence joins TRBV7-9 and TRBJ2-1; 14 bases agree with TRBD2. The CDR3 runs to 15 residues. The V segment lost 7 bases and the J segment 6 bases; nucleotides outside the gene matches: 5. From germline, CDR1 is SEHNR and CDR2 FQNEAQ (reference sequence). The CDR3 DNA reads TGTGCCAGCATCACGACTAGCGGGGGGGCCAATGAGCAGTTCTTC. This codes for CASITTSGGANEQFF.

The chain joins TRBV7-2 to TRBJ2-3; TRBD2 agrees at 12 bases. Germline CDR1 SGHTA, CDR2 FQGNSA. This CDR3 has 16 amino acids. V shed 5 bases, J shed 4 bases, and the junction held 7 bases outside the gene matches. CDR3 nucleotide sequence: TGTGCCAGCAGCCCACGACTAGCGGGAGACGCAGATACGCAGTATTTT. Translating gives CASSPRLAGDADTQYF. The full variable domain, with the rest looked up from reference TRBV7-2 and TRBJ2-3, is GAGVSQSPSNKVTEKGKDVELRCDPISGHTALYWYRQSLGQGLEFLIYFQGNSAPDKSGLPSDRFSAERTGGSVSTLTIQRTQQEDSAVYLCASSPRLAGDADTQYFGPGTRLTVL.

This clone was recorded only once. The chain carries TRBV27 and TRBJ2-1, with TRBD2 identical over 7 bases. V shed 2 bases, J shed 4 bases, and the junction held 17 bases outside the gene matches. CDR3 length: 19 residues. From germline, CDR1 is MNHEY and CDR2 SMNVEV (reference sequence). CDR3 coding DNA: TGTGCCAGCAGTTTAGGAGGACCTAGCGGAGTTCCCCTTTACAATGAGCAGTTCTTC. Its translation: CASSLGGPSGVPLYNEQFF.

This sequence joins TRBV28 and TRBJ2-2; TRBD2 agrees at 9 bases. CDR3 length: 15 amino acids. CDR1 is MDHEN, CDR2 SYDVKM, per germline. V was clipped by 6 bases and J by 7 bases; unmatched bases: 9. The CDR3 is CASSTSGLVGGELFF. DNA of the CDR3: TGTGCCAGCAGCACTAGCGGGTTAGTTGGCGGGGAGCTGTTTTTT.

This clone came up a few times. The genes are TRBV5-1 and TRBJ2-1, with 9 bases lining up with TRBD1. This CDR3 spans 16 amino acids. The junction had 8 bases not matched to a gene; V was cut back by 1 base and J by 6 bases. The germline V gene encodes CDR1 SGHRS and CDR2 YFSETQ. CDR3 in amino acids: CASSLIGTGPFNEQFF. The CDR3 DNA reads as TGCGCCAGCAGCTTGATCGGGACAGGGCCCTTCAATGAGCAGTTCTTC.

CDR3 protein: CSVEGLADYSYEQYF. The CDR3 region has the DNA TGCAGCGTTGAGGGGCTAGCGGACTACTCCTACGAGCAGTACTTC. The gene calls are TRBV29-1 and TRBJ2-7; 7 positions agree with TRBD2. V lost 3 bases to trimming and J lost 0 bases; unmatched junction nucleotides: 8. CDR1 is SQVTM, CDR2 ANQGSEA, per germline. The CDR3 runs to 15 residues.

V gene TRBV10-3 combines with J gene TRBJ1-4; D gene unclear. The CDR3 covers 13 residues. V was pared by 6 bases and J by 0 bases, with 5 bases between. Germline CDR1 ENHRY, CDR2 SYGVKD. The CDR3 DNA is TGTGCCATCAGCCCCGCAACTAATGAAAAACTGTTTTTT. Translation: CAISPATNEKLFF.

The V and J genes are TRBV28 and TRBJ1-3; 8 nucleotides align to TRBD1. This CDR3 contains 16 residues. CDR1 MDHEN and CDR2 SYDVKM come from the germline V gene. V dropped 7 bases and J dropped 5; count of bases not matched to a gene: 13. The CDR3 reads CASTLPGGGHRNTIYF. The CDR3 DNA is TGTGCCAGCACCCTGCCAGGGGGCGGTCATAGAAACACCATATATTTT.

The V gene is TRBV7-3, the J gene TRBJ1-1, with a weak D call TRBD1 (5 bases). The CDR3 is made up of 15 amino acids. The germline V gene encodes CDR1 SGHTA and CDR2 FQGTGA. The V and J ends lost 1 base and 1 base respectively, with 10 bases between them. The CDR3 is CASSLIGQENTEAFF. CDR3 nucleotides: TGTGCCAGCAGCTTAATCGGACAAGAGAACACTGAAGCTTTCTTT.

This chain links TRBV7-3 with TRBJ2-4; TRBD2 matches at 7 bases. After removal of 2 bases from V and 8 bases from J, the junction contained 6 bases not matched to a gene. Germline-derived CDR1 and CDR2 are SGHTA and FQGTGA. CDR3 length: 14 amino acids. The CDR3 nucleotides read TGTGCCAGCAGCTTAGGGGGGGGGAAGGACATTCAGTACTTC. As protein: CASSLGGGKDIQYF.

This chain links TRBV11-2 with TRBJ2-5, with D maybe TRBD1 (6 bases). The V end lost 2 bases, the J end lost 4 bases, and 17 bases lay between the germline ends. The V gene's germline CDR1 is SGHAT and CDR2 FQNNGV. The CDR3 is 16 residues long. CDR3 DNA: TGTGCCAGCAGCTTATTACAGGGAAGGGTGGGAGAGACCCAGTACTTC. It translates to CASSLLQGRVGETQYF. Complete variable domain (other parts from reference TRBV11-2 and TRBJ2-5): EAGVAQSPRYKIIEKRQSVAFWCNPISGHATLYWYQQILGQGPKLLIQFQNNGVVDDSQLPKDRFSAERLKGVDSTLKIQPAKLEDSAVYLCASSLLQGRVGETQYFGPGTRLLVL.

The chain uses TRBV2 and TRBJ2-2, with D maybe TRBD2 (6 bases). Per the germline V gene, CDR1 is SNHLY and CDR2 is FYNNEI. This CDR3 comprises 17 residues. Trimming shortened V by 4 bases and J by 0 bases, and 15 bases separated the two germline ends. The CDR3 DNA reads as TGTGCCAGCAGTGTGAGGTCGCGCGGGACGAACACCGGGGAGCTGTTTTTT. Its translation is CASSVRSRGTNTGELFF. Full variable domain (remainder filled in from reference TRBV2 and TRBJ2-2): EPEVTQTPSHQVTQMGQEVILRCVPISNHLYFYWYRQILGQKVEFLVSFYNNEISEKSEIFDDQFSVERPDGSNFTLKIRSTKLEDSAMYFCASSVRSRGTNTGELFFGEGSRLTVL.

The sample holds one count of this clone. This chain joins TRBV7-9 and TRBJ2-7, with TRBD2 identical over 9 bases. The V gene's germline CDR1 is SEHNR and CDR2 FQNEAQ (reference sequence). The V gene end was trimmed by 4 bases and the J gene end by 4 bases; junction bases not matched to a gene: 8. CDR3 size: 15 residues. The CDR3 region is CASSSPSGDFYEQYF. The CDR3 bases are TGTGCCAGCAGCTCACCTAGCGGGGACTTTTACGAGCAGTACTTC.

This clone appeared a single time. This chain links TRBV27 with TRBJ2-2, with 7 positions matching TRBD2. CDR3 size: 15 residues. CDR1 is MNHEY and CDR2 is SMNVEV in the germline V gene (reference sequence). Unmatched junction bases numbered 1, after V lost 1 base and J lost 2 bases. The CDR3, as DNA: TGTGCCAGCAGTTTATTGGGACTAAACACCGGGGAGCTGTTTTTT. It is translated as CASSLLGLNTGELFF.

The chain has TRBV6-5 and TRBJ1-1, with 7 bases matching TRBD1. The CDR3 loop spans 14 amino acids. CDR1 is MNHEY and CDR2 is SVGAGI in the germline V gene. Trimming removed 5 bases from V and 1 base from J; junction bases left unmatched: 4. The CDR3 DNA follows: TGTGCCAGCAGTGAGGGACAGAGGAACACTGAAGCTTTCTTT. It translates to CASSEGQRNTEAFF.

The gene calls are TRBV5-1 and TRBJ1-5, with 8 bases aligning to TRBD1. Germline CDR1 reads SGHRS; CDR2 reads YFSETQ. The CDR3 runs to 14 residues. J lost 4 bases, V lost 4 bases, and 4 bases had no gene match. The CDR3 here is CASSVGQGNQPQHF. CDR3 DNA sequence: TGCGCCAGCAGCGTCGGACAGGGTAATCAGCCCCAGCATTTT.

The chain is built from TRBV19 and TRBJ2-3; perhaps TRBD2 as D (5 bases). This CDR3 is built from 14 residues. Germline CDR1 and CDR2: LNHDA and SQIVND (reference sequence). V was trimmed by 5 bases and J by 0 bases, leaving 9 bases between them. In nucleotides, the CDR3 is TGTGCCAGTAGTCTCCAGCGGAGCACAGATACGCAGTATTTT. It specifies CASSLQRSTDTQYF.